This T cell receptor (beta chain) is from a study of regulatory T cells in long-lasting Graves disease. Findings and limits, study-wide: Results may be inaccurate due to the small sample size. Persistent disease preferred TRBV28, TRBJ1-2 and TRBJ2-5.

Researchers made TCR beta libraries by using iRepertoire HTBI primers and running Arm-PCR on CDR3 regions. Using its own MiXCR run on the multiplex PCR reads, TCRdb lists one record per CDR3 protein. This table holds approximately 690,000 distinct CDR3 sequences, about 30% found once. This CDR3 is 19 amino acids long. Germline V lookup: CDR1 GTSNPN, CDR2 SVGIG (reference sequence). V dropped 0 bases and J dropped 1; count of bases not matched to a gene: 17. The time point here: persistent/refractory GD, antithyroid drugs over 5 years with positive TRAb. TCR sequences were obtained from RNA taken from PBMCs. A word on this clonotype: Its antigen is unidentified.

The receptor was isolated from a female donor with Graves disease. V and J are TRBV30 and TRBJ2-5; 7 bases agree with TRBD1. This material consisted of peripheral blood mononuclear cells (PBMCs), taken when the disease was refractory, from a patient treated with antithyroid drugs. This chain's CDR3 is CAWSVSRFPGQEFQETQYF. The CDR3, as DNA: TGTGCCTGGAGTGTAAGTCGTTTTCCCGGACAGGAATTCCAAGAGACCCAGTACTTC.